Described below is a single TCR beta chain sequence and its context. This clonotype was seen many times. The target of this receptor is not known. No base quality information exists; no much larger clone differs at one position. These data come from a study of T-cell reconstitution after alpha-beta-depleted transplantation in children (dated by TCRdb to about 2016). Background on the whole study: The study quantitatively tracked T-cell immune reconstitution after TCRalphabeta/CD19-depleted allogeneic hematopoietic cell transplantation in children using TCR repertoire profiling.

Libraries were prepared through PCR. TCRdb names Illumina HiSeq 2500 as the instrument used. To normalize quantification of the TCRbeta repertoire, the TCR libraries were built with molecular barcoding that relied on unique molecular identifiers. The raw public reads went through TCRdb reprocessing: fastp at Q25, MiXCR clone calling, in-frame beta chains kept. Identical CDR3 proteins give one entry, which carries the most common genes and DNA. The sample records 170,000 or so distinct CDR3 sequences, over 5.5% of which are singletons. Together, the top ten hold around 3% of the sample. The CDR3 runs 13 amino acids, cysteine and phenylalanine included. Only the CDR3 DNA is retained, 39 bases long and in frame from the first base.

The V gene is TRBV21-1 and the J gene is TRBJ2-5; TRBD1 reflects the table's D call only, with no check against the DNA. TRBV21-1 is deemed a pseudogene. The source of this sequence is a human donor who donated a stem cell graft to a child with Wiskott-Aldrich syndrome. This specimen was PBMCs from the stem cell graft donor, taken from the stem cell graft. The nucleotides read TGTGCCAGCAGGACAGGGGGCTTGAAGACCCAGTACTTC. Its protein product is CASRTGGLKTQYF.